A selection of T cell receptor beta chains follows, all from one sample in a study of identical twins. TCRdb reprocessed the 5' RACE reads with MiXCR, giving one entry per CDR3 protein. The table lists about 690,000 distinct CDR3 sequences, 6.1% of them singletons. Sequenced sample: naive T cells sorted from blood. The receptors were sampled from a man aged 18 to 29 in good health. Both conserved end residues are part of each CDR3.

length,J,V,CDR3
15,TRBJ1-5,TRBV7-9,CASRPSGTGSQPQHF
14,TRBJ2-1,TRBV6-1,CASGGPSGYNEQFF
13,TRBJ2-3,TRBV10-3,CAIGGIRTDTQYF
15,TRBJ2-6,TRBV12-3/TRBV12-4,CASSNRQSGANVLTF
18,TRBJ2-2,TRBV12-3/TRBV12-4,CASSLKGQGVTNTGELFF
13,TRBJ2-1,TRBV5-1,CASSLSTTGVQFF
11,TRBJ2-7,TRBV7-9,CASSSAWEQYF
20,TRBJ2-3,TRBV12-3/TRBV12-4,CASSSPPLLAGVTGTDTQYF
13,TRBJ1-1,TRBV4-2,CASSQDRVVVAFF
15,TRBJ2-1,TRBV12-3/TRBV12-4,CASRPSGSSYNEQFF
11,TRBJ1-1,TRBV12-3/TRBV12-4,CASTGQLKAFF
12,TRBJ2-1,TRBV20-1,CSAIELAGEQFF
16,TRBJ2-1,TRBV7-8,CASSLERTSGNNEQFF
15,TRBJ1-2,TRBV11-3,CASSLQQGFNYGYTF
14,TRBJ2-3,TRBV5-1,CASSWGQYTDTQYF
9,TRBJ1-2,TRBV29-1,CSATEGYTF
17,TRBJ2-1,TRBV12-3/TRBV12-4,CASTSRGGSWENNEQFF
15,TRBJ1-1,TRBV20-1,CSAIDRGRVDTEAFF
15,TRBJ2-3,TRBV28,CASSLNRGLSDTQYF
17,TRBJ2-7,TRBV18,CASSPRASGSPLYEQYF
13,TRBJ2-1,TRBV29-1,CSVRGGQDNEQFF
14,TRBJ2-3,TRBV14,CASSPWTTGDTQYF
13,TRBJ2-7,TRBV7-9,CASSSDRGYEQYF
15,TRBJ1-2,TRBV12-3/TRBV12-4,CASSSRQGAGYGYTF
16,TRBJ2-2,TRBV11-2,CASSFVWGRGSRELFF
15,TRBJ2-1,TRBV12-3/TRBV12-4,CASRYGQGTYNEQFF
18,TRBJ2-5,TRBV11-2,CASSFTGTSGRFGETQYF
14,TRBJ2-5,TRBV12-3/TRBV12-4,CASRQDTWGETQYF
15,TRBJ2-7,TRBV12-3/TRBV12-4,CASSPDRGPGVEQYF
14,TRBJ1-5,TRBV24-1,CATSDTELGQPQHF
16,TRBJ1-4,TRBV28,CATTFTPVATNEKLFF
13,TRBJ1-6,TRBV20-1,CSARGVDNSPLHF
14,TRBJ2-1,TRBV28,CASSYPRLGNEQFF
15,TRBJ2-5,TRBV9,CASSVTGTGEETQYF
15,TRBJ2-1,TRBV11-1,CASSLDRGLNNEQFF
16,TRBJ2-1,TRBV18,CASSQELASTYNEQFF
15,TRBJ2-7,TRBV6-2/TRBV6-3,CASKSWTGGDYEQYF
13,TRBJ1-1,TRBV28,CASGDGEVTEAFF
15,TRBJ2-7,TRBV4-2,CASSQGDLSSYEQYF
14,TRBJ2-1,TRBV7-2,CASSLGGKHNEQFF